A single sample gave rise to the 18 T cell receptor beta chains below, sequenced in a study of blood T cells in healthy people across ages. Through a sample-barcoded 5' primer and a J-beta primer mix, a second PCR was run for roughly 7 to 12 cycles. MiXCR was run by TCRdb on the 5' RACE reads, yielding one entry per CDR3 protein. The table shows about 1.1 million distinct CDR3 sequences, with 35% to 40% occurring only once. What was sequenced was blood. Source of these receptors: a young man in good health.

This chain joins TRBV7-8 and TRBJ1-6; 11 bases fit TRBD1. Germline-derived CDR1 and CDR2 are SGHVS and FQNEAQ. The CDR3 totals 15 residues. Unmatched junction bases numbered 7, after V lost 5 bases and J lost 10 bases. The DNA of the CDR3 is TGTGCCAGCAGCCCGAGGACAGGGGGCTACTCACCCCTCCACTTT. Translating it yields CASSPRTGGYSPLHF.

The J gene is TRBJ2-3, the V gene TRBV5-1; D is unclear. In germline, CDR1 is SGHRS, CDR2 YFSETQ. This CDR3 is 15 amino acids long. Between the trimmed V and J ends, which lost 1 base and 0 bases, there was a span of 9 bases. The CDR3 DNA is TGCGCCAGCAGCTTGTCGCCAGAAAGCACAGATACGCAGTATTTT. This translates into CASSLSPESTDTQYF.

In its sample, this clonotype was seen many times. Written as DNA, the CDR3 is TGTGCCAGCAGCCAAGGGAGGGGGGATACGCAGTATTTT. This codes for CASSQGRGDTQYF. The J gene is TRBJ2-3, the V gene TRBV4-2; D is perhaps TRBD1 or TRBD2 (6 bases each). CDR3 length: 13 amino acids. Trimming stripped 1 base from V and 6 bases from J, with 8 bases between. CDR1 and CDR2 (germline): LGHNA, YNFKEQ.

This clonotype was counted between two and nine times. J is TRBJ1-2 and V is TRBV9; TRBD1 matches 7 bases. CDR1 SGDLS and CDR2 YYNGEE come from the germline V gene. The V segment lost 7 bases and the J segment 2 bases; nucleotides outside the gene matches: 8. The CDR3 is made up of 14 amino acids. CDR3 protein: CASSGQMLNYGYTF. CDR3 nucleotides: TGTGCCAGCTCGGGACAGATGCTGAACTATGGCTACACCTTC.

The chain recombines TRBV4-3 with TRBJ1-2; 8 bases are a match to TRBD1. There are 18 residues in the CDR3. Germline V lookup: CDR1 LGHNA, CDR2 YSLEER. V dropped 1 base and J dropped 4; count of bases not matched to a gene: 14. The CDR3 is CASSQAENLRGHSYGYTF. As DNA, the CDR3 is TGCGCCAGCAGCCAAGCAGAAAACCTCAGGGGGCATAGCTATGGCTACACCTTC.

A word on this clonotype: A much larger clone differs from this one at a single base, so this may be a read error. The V call is TRBV5-1, the J call TRBJ2-7; no definite D call. CDR1 is SGHRS, CDR2 YFSETQ, per germline. V shed 4 bases and J shed 7 bases, with 12 bases lying between them. The CDR3 has 12 amino acids. The CDR3 loop reads CASSPQYNEQYF. DNA for the CDR3: TGCGCCAGCAGCCCACAGTACAATGAGCAGTACTTC.

This clonotype was picked up a small number of times. J is TRBJ2-1 and V is TRBV27, with unresolved D. CDR1 MNHEY and CDR2 SMNVEV come from the germline V gene (reference sequence). There are 14 residues in the CDR3. V was clipped by 5 bases and J by 7 bases, with 15 bases between them. CDR3 DNA sequence: TGTGCCAGCAGTGTAGGCCCGAATGGGAATGAGCAGTTCTTC. This translates into CASSVGPNGNEQFF.

The chain is built from TRBV13 and TRBJ2-3, with D hard to call. The CDR3 has 17 residues. Germline V lookup: CDR1 PRHDT, CDR2 FYEKMQ (reference sequence). V lost 4 bases, J lost 4 bases, and 21 bases lay in between. The CDR3 nucleotides read TGTGCCAGCAGCTCCAAGGACCGGGCCAGCCCCGCAGATACGCAGTATTTT. It yields the protein CASSSKDRASPADTQYF.

The chain recombines TRBV20-1 with TRBJ2-5, with 7 bases matching TRBD1. The V segment lost 2 bases and the J segment 8 bases; nucleotides outside the gene matches: 14. The CDR3 loop spans 15 amino acids. CDR1 is DFQATT, CDR2 SNEGSKA, per germline (reference sequence). CDR3 in DNA: TGCAGTGCTAGACCTGAGGGGACAGATAAGAGAACCCAGTACTTC. This gives the protein CSARPEGTDKRTQYF.

The sample holds a few counts of this clonotype. CDR3 DNA sequence: TGTGCCAGCAGTTACTCGCGTAGGGGTCGGACTAGCGGGGGGTACCAAGAGACCCAGTACTTC. This gives the protein CASSYSRRGRTSGGYQETQYF. The rearrangement joins TRBV6-5 to TRBJ2-5, with 14 bases matching TRBD2. The CDR3 is 21 amino acids. Unmatched junction bases numbered 12, after V lost 0 bases and J lost 0 bases. CDR1 MNHEY and CDR2 SVGAGI come from the germline V gene.

This clonotype was detected many times. The rearrangement joins TRBV29-1 to TRBJ2-4, with a weak D call TRBD2 (5 bases). The V gene's germline CDR1 is SQVTM and CDR2 ANQGSEA. Trimming left V 4 bases short and J 6 bases short, with 10 bases between. This CDR3 region has 12 residues. For the CDR3, the DNA is TGCAGCGTTGCGGGCAGCGGAAACATTCAGTACTTC. Translated, it gives CSVAGSGNIQYF.

The V gene is TRBV6-2 or TRBV6-3, the J gene TRBJ2-5, with D unresolved. The CDR3 sequence is 15 residues long. Trimming removed 3 bases at V and 0 bases at J, with 11 bases between. Germline assignment: CDR1 MNHEY and CDR2 SVGEGT. CDR3 residues: CASSYGALYQETQYF. The CDR3 DNA follows: TGTGCCAGCAGTTATGGTGCCTTGTACCAAGAGACCCAGTACTTC.

The V gene is TRBV6-6, the J gene TRBJ1-2; D is possibly TRBD1 (6 bases). Trimming left V 0 bases short and J 6 bases short, with 11 bases between. Germline assignment: CDR1 MNHNY and CDR2 SVGAGI (reference sequence). This CDR3 has 14 amino acids. Here the CDR3 DNA reads TGTGCCAGCAGTTACTCGGCAGGGGCCGATGGCTACACCTTC. It specifies CASSYSAGADGYTF.

There are a few counts of this clonotype. The V call is TRBV7-2, the J call TRBJ1-1; D is uncertain. The CDR3 has 13 residues. The germline CDR1 and CDR2 sequences are SGHTA and FQGNSA. Trimming took 4 bases from V and 3 from J, leaving 9 bases between them. CDR3 loop: CASSYLEYTEAFF. CDR3 sequence (DNA): TGTGCCAGCAGCTACTTAGAGTACACTGAAGCTTTCTTT.

This clonotype has just a few counts. The chain is built from TRBV10-3 and TRBJ2-1, with D maybe TRBD2 (6 bases). The V and J ends lost 8 bases and 8 bases respectively, with 19 bases between them. The length of the CDR3 is 14 residues. CDR1 ENHRY and CDR2 SYGVKD come from the germline V gene. The CDR3: CAIGGLAIGDEQFF. CDR3 DNA sequence: TGTGCCATCGGAGGCCTAGCGATTGGCGATGAGCAGTTCTTC.

This clonotype was recorded many times. The chain is built from TRBV5-1 and TRBJ2-3; D might be TRBD1 (6 bases). Germline lookup yields CDR1 SGHRS and CDR2 YFSETQ. Trimming took 2 bases from V and 3 from J, leaving 10 bases between them. The CDR3 runs 14 residues. For the CDR3, the DNA is TGCGCCAGCAGCTTATTAGGGGGTACAGATACGCAGTATTTT. This translates into CASSLLGGTDTQYF.

The chain uses TRBV9 and TRBJ2-2; 8 nucleotides match TRBD1. The CDR3 is 16 amino acids. V shed 1 base, J shed 0 bases, and the junction held 2 bases outside the gene matches. Per the germline V gene, CDR1 is SGDLS and CDR2 is YYNGEE. CDR3 sequence reads: CASSVQGATNTGELFF. For the CDR3, the DNA is TGTGCCAGCAGCGTACAGGGGGCGACGAACACCGGGGAGCTGTTTTTT.

The chain uses TRBV7-2 and TRBJ1-2, with D perhaps matching TRBD1 (6 bases). Trimming stripped 3 bases from V and 6 bases from J, with 20 bases between. The CDR3 runs to 16 residues. Germline V gene sequence: CDR1 SGHTA, CDR2 FQGNSA. CDR3 DNA sequence: TGTGCCAGCAGCTTTGCCGGGGGGGCGTTATACAATGGCTACACCTTC. It codes for CASSFAGGALYNGYTF.